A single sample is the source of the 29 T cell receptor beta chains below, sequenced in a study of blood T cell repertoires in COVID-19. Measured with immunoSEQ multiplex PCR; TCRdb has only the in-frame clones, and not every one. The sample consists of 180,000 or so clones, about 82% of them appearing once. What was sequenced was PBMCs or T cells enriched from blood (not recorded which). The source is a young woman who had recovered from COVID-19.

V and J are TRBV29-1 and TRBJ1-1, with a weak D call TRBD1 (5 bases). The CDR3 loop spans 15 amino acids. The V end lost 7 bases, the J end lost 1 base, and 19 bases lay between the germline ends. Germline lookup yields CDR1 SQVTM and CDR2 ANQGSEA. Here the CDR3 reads CSGSLGAGGNTEAFF. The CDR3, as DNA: TGCAGCGGATCCTTAGGCGCGGGGGGGAACACTGAAGCTTTCTTT.

CDR3 nucleotides: TGTGCCAGCAGCAAAGTACGGGGACAGGACTCCTACGAGCAGTACTTC. Translation: CASSKVRGQDSYEQYF. V is TRBV21-1 and J is TRBJ2-7; the table names TRBD1, a call not compared with the DNA. TRBV21-1 is a pseudogene segment. There are 16 residues in the CDR3.

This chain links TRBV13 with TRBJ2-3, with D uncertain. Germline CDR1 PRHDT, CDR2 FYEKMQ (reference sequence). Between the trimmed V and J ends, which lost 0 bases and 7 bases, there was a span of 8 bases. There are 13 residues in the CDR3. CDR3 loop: CASSLGSQNTQYF. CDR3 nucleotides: TGTGCCAGCAGCTTAGGGTCACAAAATACGCAGTATTTT.

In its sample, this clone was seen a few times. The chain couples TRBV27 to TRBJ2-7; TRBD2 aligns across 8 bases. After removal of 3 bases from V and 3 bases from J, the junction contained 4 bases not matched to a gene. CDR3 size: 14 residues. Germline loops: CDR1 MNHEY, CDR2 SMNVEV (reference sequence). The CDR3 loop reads CASSFNSGNYEQYF. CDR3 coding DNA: TGTGCCAGCAGTTTTAATAGCGGGAACTACGAGCAGTACTTC.

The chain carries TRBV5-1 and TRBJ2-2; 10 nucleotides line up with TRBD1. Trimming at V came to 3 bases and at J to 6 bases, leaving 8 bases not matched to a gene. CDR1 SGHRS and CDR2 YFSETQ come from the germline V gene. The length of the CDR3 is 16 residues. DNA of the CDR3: TGCGCCAGCAGCTCCGGCTCGGACAGGGGGGCCGGGGAGCTGTTTTTT. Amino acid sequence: CASSSGSDRGAGELFF.

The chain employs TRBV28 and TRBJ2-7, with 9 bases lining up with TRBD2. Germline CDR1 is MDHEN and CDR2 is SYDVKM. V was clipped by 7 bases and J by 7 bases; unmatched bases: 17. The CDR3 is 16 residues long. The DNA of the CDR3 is TGTGCCAGCACCGCGAGGTCGGTAGCGGGAGTTGGAGAGCAGTACTTC. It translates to CASTARSVAGVGEQYF.

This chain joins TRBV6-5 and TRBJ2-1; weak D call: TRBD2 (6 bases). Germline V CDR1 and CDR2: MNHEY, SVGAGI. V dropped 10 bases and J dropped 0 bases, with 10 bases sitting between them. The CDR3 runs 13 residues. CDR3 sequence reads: CAIARDSYNEQFF. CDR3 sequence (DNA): TGTGCCATCGCGCGGGACTCCTACAATGAGCAGTTCTTC.

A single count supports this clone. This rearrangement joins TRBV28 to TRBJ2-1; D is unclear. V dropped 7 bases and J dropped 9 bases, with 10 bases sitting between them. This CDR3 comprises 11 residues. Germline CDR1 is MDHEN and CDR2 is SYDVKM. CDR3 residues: CASTIGREQFF. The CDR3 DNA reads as TGTGCCAGCACCATTGGGCGTGAGCAGTTCTTC.

CDR3 DNA: TGTGCCACCAGTGAGACAGGGGCCGGTGAAAAACTGTTTTTT. Translation gives CATSETGAGEKLFF. This chain connects TRBV24-1 to TRBJ1-4, with 8 nucleotides matching TRBD1. Germline CDR1 and CDR2: KGHDR and SFDVKD. This CDR3 contains 14 residues. Trimming took 4 bases from V and 7 from J; bases not matched to a gene: 4.

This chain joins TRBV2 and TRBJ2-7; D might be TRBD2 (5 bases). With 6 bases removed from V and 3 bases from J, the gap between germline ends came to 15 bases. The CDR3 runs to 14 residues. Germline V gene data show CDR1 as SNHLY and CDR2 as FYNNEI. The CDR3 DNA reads TGTGCCAGCAGCTTCCGAGCGGAAAGCTACGAGCAGTACTTC. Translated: CASSFRAESYEQYF.

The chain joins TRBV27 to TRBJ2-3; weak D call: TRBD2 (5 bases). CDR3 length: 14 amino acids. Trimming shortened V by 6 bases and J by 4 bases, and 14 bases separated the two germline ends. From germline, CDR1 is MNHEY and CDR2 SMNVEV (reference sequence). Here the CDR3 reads CASRLSGRPDTQYF. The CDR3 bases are TGTGCCAGCAGACTCAGTGGGAGACCAGATACGCAGTATTTT.

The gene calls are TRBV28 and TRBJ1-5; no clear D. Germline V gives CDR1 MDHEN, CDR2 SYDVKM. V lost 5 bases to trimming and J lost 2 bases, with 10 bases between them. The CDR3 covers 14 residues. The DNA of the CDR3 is TGTGCCAGCAGTCCGAACAACGGCAATCAGCCCCAGCATTTT. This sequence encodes CASSPNNGNQPQHF.

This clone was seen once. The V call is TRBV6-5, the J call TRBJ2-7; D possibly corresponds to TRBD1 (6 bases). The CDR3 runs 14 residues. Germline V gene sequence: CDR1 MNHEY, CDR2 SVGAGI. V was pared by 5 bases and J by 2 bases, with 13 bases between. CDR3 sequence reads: CASSQPGQPYEQYF. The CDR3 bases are TGTGCCAGCAGTCAACCGGGACAACCCTACGAGCAGTACTTC.

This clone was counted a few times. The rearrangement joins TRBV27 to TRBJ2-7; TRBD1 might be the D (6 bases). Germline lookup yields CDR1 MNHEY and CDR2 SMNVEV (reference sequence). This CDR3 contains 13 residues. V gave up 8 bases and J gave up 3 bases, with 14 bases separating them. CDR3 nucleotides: TGTGCCAGCGCACATCAACAGGGCTACGAGCAGTACTTC. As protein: CASAHQQGYEQYF.

The DNA of the CDR3 is TGTGCCAGCCAACCTTCGGGCTCCTACAATGAGCAGTTCTTC. Its protein product is CASQPSGSYNEQFF. The J gene is TRBJ2-1, the V gene TRBV2; D uncertain. This CDR3 region has 14 residues. V lost 8 bases and J lost 0, with 11 bases in between. Germline V gene lookup returns CDR1 SNHLY and CDR2 FYNNEI.

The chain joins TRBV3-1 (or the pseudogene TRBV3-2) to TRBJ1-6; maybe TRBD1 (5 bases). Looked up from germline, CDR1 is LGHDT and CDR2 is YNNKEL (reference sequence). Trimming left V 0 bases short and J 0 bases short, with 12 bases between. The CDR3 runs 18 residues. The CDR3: CASSQDWGDPSYNSPLHF. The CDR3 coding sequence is TGTGCCAGCAGCCAAGATTGGGGCGACCCCTCCTATAATTCACCCCTCCACTTT.

DNA of the CDR3: TGCGCCAGCAGCCAAGTATACAGGGACGAGCAGTACTTC. Its translation: CASSQVYRDEQYF. The chain recombines TRBV4-1 with TRBJ2-7; tentative D call: TRBD1 (6 bases). Trimming shortened V by 1 base and J by 5 bases, and 9 bases separated the two germline ends. In germline, CDR1 is MGHRA, CDR2 YSYEKL. This CDR3 has 13 residues.

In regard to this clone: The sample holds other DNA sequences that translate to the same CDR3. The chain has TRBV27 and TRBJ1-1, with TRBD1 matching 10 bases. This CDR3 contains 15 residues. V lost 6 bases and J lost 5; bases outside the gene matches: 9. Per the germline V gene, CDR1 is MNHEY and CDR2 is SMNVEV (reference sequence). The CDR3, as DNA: TGTGCCAGCAGCTTAATTCCGGGACAGGGGACTGAAGCTTTCTTT. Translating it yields CASSLIPGQGTEAFF.

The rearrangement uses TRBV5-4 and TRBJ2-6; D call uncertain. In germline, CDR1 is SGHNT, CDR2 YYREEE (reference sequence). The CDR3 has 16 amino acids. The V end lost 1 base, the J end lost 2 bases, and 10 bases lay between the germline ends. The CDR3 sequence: CASSLPRIAGANVLTF. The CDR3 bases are TGTGCCAGCAGCTTGCCCAGGATTGCTGGGGCCAACGTCCTGACTTTC.

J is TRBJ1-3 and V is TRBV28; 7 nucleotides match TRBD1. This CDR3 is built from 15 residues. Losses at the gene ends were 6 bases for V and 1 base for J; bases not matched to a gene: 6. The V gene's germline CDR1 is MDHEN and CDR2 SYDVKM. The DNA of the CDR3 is TGTGCCAGCAGCCGGGGACAGCTTTCTGGAAACACCATATATTTT. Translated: CASSRGQLSGNTIYF.

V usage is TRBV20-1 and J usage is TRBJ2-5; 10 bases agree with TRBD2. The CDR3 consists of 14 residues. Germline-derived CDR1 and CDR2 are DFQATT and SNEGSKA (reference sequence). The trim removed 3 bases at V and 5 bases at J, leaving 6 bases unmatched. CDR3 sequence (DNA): TGCAGTGCTAGTCTACTAGCGGGACTTGAGACCCAGTACTTC. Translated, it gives CSASLLAGLETQYF.

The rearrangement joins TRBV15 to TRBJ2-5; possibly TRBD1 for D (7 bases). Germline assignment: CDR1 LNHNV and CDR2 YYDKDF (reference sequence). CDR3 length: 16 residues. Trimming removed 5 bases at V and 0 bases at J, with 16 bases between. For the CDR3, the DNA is TGTGCCACCAGCTCTTTCAGGGGGGAGGACCAAGAGACCCAGTACTTC. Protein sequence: CATSSFRGEDQETQYF.

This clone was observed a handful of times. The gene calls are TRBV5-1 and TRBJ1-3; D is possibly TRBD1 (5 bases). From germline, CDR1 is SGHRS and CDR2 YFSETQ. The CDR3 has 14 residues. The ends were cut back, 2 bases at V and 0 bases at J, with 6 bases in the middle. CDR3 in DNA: TGCGCCAGCAGCTTTGACAGCTCTGGAAACACCATATATTTT. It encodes CASSFDSSGNTIYF.

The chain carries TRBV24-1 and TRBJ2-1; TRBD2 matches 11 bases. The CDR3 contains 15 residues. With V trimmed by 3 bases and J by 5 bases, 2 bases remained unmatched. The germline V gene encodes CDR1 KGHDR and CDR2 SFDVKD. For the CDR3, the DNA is TGTGCCACCAGTGATATACTAGCGGGGGACAATGAGCAGTTCTTC. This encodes CATSDILAGDNEQFF.

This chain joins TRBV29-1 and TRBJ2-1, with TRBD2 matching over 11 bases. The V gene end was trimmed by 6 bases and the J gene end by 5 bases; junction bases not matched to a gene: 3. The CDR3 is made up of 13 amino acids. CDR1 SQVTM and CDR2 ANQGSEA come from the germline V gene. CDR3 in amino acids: CSVGTSGHNEQFF. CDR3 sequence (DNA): TGCAGCGTCGGGACTAGCGGACACAATGAGCAGTTCTTC.

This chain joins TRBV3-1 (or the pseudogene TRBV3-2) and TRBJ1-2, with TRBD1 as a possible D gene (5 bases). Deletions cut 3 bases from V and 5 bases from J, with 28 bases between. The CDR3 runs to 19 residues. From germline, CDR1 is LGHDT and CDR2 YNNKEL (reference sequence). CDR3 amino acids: CASSQGLTVSTDRSYGYTF. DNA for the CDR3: TGTGCCAGCAGCCAGGGCCTGACAGTATCAACCGACCGGAGTTATGGCTACACCTTC.

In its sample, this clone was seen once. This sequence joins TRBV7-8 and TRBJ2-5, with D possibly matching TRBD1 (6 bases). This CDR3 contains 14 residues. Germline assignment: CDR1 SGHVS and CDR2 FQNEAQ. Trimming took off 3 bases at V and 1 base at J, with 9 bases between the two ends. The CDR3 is CASSFTGPQETQYF. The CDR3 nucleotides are TGTGCCAGCAGCTTTACAGGGCCCCAAGAGACCCAGTACTTC. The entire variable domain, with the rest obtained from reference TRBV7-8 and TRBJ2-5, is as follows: GAGVSQSPRYKVAKRGQDVALRCDPISGHVSLFWYQQALGQGPEFLTYFQNEAQLDKSGLPSDRFFAERPEGSVSTLKIQRTQQEDSAVYLCASSFTGPQETQYFGPGTRLLVL.

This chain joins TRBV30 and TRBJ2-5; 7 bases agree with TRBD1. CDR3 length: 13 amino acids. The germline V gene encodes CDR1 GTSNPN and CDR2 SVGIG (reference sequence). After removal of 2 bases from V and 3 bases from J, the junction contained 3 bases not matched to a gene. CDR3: CAWSTGQKETQYF. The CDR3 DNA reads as TGTGCCTGGAGTACGGGACAGAAAGAGACCCAGTACTTC.

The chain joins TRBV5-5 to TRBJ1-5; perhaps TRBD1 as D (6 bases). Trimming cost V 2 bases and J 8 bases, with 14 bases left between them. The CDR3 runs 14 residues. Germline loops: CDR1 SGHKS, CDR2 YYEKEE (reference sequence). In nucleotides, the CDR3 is TGTGCCAGCAGCTTCGAGGGGGGGTTGGAGCCCCAGCATTTT. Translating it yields CASSFEGGLEPQHF.